This paragraph reports one TCR beta chain. The data were obtained in a study of blood T cell repertoires in COVID-19. V lost 11 bases, J lost 4 bases, and 13 bases stayed unmatched. The germline CDR1 and CDR2 sequences are ENHRY and SYGVKD. The CDR3 length is 14 residues. Cohorts were determined from participant-reported clinical history. Data came from immunoSEQ multiplex PCR; TCRdb stores just in-frame clones and leaves some out. The repertoire consists of under 200,000 clones, with about 90% occurring once and the leading ten covering 7%. The sequence was obtained from a woman aged 50 to 60 who had recovered from COVID-19. The J gene is TRBJ1-1, the V gene TRBV10-3; 7 nucleotides line up with TRBD1. The specimen was PBMCs or T cells enriched from blood (not recorded which). This CDR3 is CACTVETGSTEAFF. The CDR3 DNA reads TGTGCCTGCACCGTTGAGACAGGGTCCACTGAAGCTTTCTTT.